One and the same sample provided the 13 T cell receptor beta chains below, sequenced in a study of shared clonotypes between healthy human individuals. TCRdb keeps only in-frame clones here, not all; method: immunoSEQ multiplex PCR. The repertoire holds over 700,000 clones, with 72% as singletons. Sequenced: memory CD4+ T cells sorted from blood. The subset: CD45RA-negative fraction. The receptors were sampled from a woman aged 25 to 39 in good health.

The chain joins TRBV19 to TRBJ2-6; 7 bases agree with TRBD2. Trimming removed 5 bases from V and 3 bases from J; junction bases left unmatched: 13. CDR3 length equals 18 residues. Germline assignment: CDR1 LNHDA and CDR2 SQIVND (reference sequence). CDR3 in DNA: TGTGCCAGTAGTTCGCGGGGGTCCCCTAAACTTGGGGCCAACGTCCTGACTTTC. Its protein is CASSSRGSPKLGANVLTF.

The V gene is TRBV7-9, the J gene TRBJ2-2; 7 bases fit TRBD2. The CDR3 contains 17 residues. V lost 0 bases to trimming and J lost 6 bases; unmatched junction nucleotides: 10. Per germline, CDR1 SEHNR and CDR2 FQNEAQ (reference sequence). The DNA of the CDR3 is TGTGCCAGCAGCTTAGCGAGGCGCGGGAGAGGCGCCGGGGAGCTGTTTTTT. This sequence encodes CASSLARRGRGAGELFF.

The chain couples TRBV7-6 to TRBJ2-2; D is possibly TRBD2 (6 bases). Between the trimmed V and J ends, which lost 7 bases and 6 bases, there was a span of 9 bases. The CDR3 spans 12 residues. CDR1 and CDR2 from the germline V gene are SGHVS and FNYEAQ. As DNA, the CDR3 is TGTGCCAGCAAGGGAGGTGCCGGGGAGCTGTTTTTT. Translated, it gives CASKGGAGELFF.

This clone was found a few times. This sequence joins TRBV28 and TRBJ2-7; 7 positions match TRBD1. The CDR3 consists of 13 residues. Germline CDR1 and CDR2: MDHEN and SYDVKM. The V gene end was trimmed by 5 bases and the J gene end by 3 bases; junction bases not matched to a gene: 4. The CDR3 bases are TGTGCCAGCAGTAGTGGGACAGTCTACGAGCAGTACTTC. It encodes CASSSGTVYEQYF.

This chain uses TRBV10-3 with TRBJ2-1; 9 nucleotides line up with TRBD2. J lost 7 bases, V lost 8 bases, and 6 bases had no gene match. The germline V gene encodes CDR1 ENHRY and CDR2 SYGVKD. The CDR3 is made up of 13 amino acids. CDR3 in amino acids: CAISAGGWNEQFF. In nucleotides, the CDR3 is TGTGCCATCTCAGCGGGAGGATGGAATGAGCAGTTCTTC.

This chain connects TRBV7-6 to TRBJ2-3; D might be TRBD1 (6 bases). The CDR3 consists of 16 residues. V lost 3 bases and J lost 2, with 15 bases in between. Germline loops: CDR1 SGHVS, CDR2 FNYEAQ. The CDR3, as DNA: TGTGCCAGCAGCTTTCGTTCAGGGGTTTCCACAGATACGCAGTATTTT. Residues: CASSFRSGVSTDTQYF.

The CDR3 nucleotides read TGTGCCAGCAGCTCATCAGGGTACTACGAGCAGTACTTC. Amino acid sequence: CASSSSGYYEQYF. The chain links TRBV7-8 to TRBJ2-7, with D possibly matching TRBD1 (5 bases). The CDR3 extends over 13 amino acids. The germline V gene has CDR1 SGHVS and CDR2 FQNEAQ. V was pared by 4 bases and J by 3 bases, with 10 bases between.

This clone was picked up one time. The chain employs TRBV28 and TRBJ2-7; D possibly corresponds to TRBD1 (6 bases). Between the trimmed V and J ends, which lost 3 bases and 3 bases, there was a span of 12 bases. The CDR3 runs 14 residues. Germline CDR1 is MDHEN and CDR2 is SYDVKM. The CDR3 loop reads CASSFRDTNYEQYF. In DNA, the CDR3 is TGTGCCAGCAGTTTCCGGGACACAAACTACGAGCAGTACTTC.

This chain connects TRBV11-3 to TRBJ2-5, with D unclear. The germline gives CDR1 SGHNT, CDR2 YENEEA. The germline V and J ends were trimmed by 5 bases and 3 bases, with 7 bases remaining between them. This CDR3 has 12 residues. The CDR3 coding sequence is TGTGCCAGCAGCGAAAACGAAGAGACCCAGTACTTC. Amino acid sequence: CASSENEETQYF. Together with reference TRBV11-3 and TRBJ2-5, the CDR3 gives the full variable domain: EAGVVQSPRYKIIEKKQPVAFWCNPISGHNTLYWYLQNLGQGPELLIRYENEEAVDDSQLPKDRFSAERLKGVDSTLKIQPAELGDSAVYLCASSENEETQYFGPGTRLLVL.

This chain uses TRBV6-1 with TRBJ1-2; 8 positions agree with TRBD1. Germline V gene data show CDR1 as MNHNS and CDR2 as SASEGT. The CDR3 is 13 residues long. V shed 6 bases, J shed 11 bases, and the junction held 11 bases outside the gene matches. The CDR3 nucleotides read TGTGCCAGCAGCGCCACAGGGGGAAGGTTTTACACCTTC. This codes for CASSATGGRFYTF.

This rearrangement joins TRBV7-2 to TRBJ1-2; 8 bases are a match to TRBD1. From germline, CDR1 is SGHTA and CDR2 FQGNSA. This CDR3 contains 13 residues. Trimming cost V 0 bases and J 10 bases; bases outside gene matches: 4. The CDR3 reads CASSLATGVIYTF. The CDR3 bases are TGTGCCAGCAGCTTAGCGACAGGGGTAATCTACACCTTC.

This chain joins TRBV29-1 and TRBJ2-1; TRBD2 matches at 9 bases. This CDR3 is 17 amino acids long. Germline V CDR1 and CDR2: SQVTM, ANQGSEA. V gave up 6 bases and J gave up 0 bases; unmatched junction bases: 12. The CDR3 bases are TGCAGCGTAGGGGGGGTTAGCGGGAGCCGCTCCTACAATGAGCAGTTCTTC. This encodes CSVGGVSGSRSYNEQFF.

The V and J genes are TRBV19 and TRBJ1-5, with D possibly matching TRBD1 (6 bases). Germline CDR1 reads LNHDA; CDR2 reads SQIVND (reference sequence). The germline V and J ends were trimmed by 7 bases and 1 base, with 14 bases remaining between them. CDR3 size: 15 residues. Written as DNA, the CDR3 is TGTGCCAGTAAAAGGGGGGGACGGAGCAATCAGCCCCAGCATTTT. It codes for CASKRGGRSNQPQHF.